The 27 T cell receptor beta chains reported below all come from one sample, sequenced in a study of human T cells and chemical hapten exposure. TCRdb recomputed calls from the RACE reads with MiXCR, one row per CDR3 protein. This sample carries some 15,000 distinct CDR3 sequences, roughly 15% of them seen once, and the ten largest clones take 7.2%. As for time point: patch test 1, 2 weeks after DPC sensitization. The treatment was: therapeutic diphenylcyclopropenone sensitization with weekly scalp DPC. The sample was whole blood, taken in connection with sensitization to the hapten diphenylcyclopropenone (DPC). These receptors came from a woman aged 25 to 39 with alopecia areata. Some clones in this sample may be carry-over from other donors' samples.

This clonotype is categorized as medium-sized. This sequence joins TRBV18 and TRBJ1-5; 9 bases map to TRBD1. The CDR3 runs to 15 residues. V shed 3 bases, J shed 2 bases, and the junction held 2 bases outside the gene matches. CDR1 is KGHSH and CDR2 is LQKENI in the germline V gene. CDR3 nucleotide sequence: TGTGCCAGCTCACCTGGGACAGGGCGCAATCAGCCCCAGCATTTT. It yields the protein CASSPGTGRNQPQHF.

The chain links TRBV29-1 to TRBJ2-1; the D is unclear. The V gene lost 3 bases and the J gene lost 8 bases, with 8 bases spanning the gap. Germline lookup yields CDR1 SQVTM and CDR2 ANQGSEA. The CDR3 length is 11 residues. CDR3 region: CSVEPSDEQFF. For the CDR3, the DNA is TGCAGCGTTGAGCCGTCGGATGAGCAGTTCTTC.

This chain connects TRBV13 to TRBJ2-3; 7 bases map to TRBD2. With V trimmed by 6 bases and J by 0 bases, 6 bases remained unmatched. The CDR3 is 15 amino acids. Germline V lookup: CDR1 PRHDT, CDR2 FYEKMQ (reference sequence). This CDR3 reads CASSQREDSTDTQYF. The CDR3 coding sequence is TGTGCCAGCAGTCAGCGGGAAGATAGCACAGATACGCAGTATTTT.

Details on this clonotype: With a much larger clone just one base away, this may be a read error. This rearrangement joins TRBV3-2 to TRBJ2-2; TRBD2, the table's D call, lacks a check against the DNA. TRBV3-2 is a documented pseudogene. There are 16 residues in the CDR3. The CDR3 bases are TGTGCCAGCAGCCGAACCGGGACTAGCTACACCGGGGAGCTGTTTTTT. Amino acid sequence: CASSRTGTSYTGELFF.

V gene TRBV6-6 combines with J gene TRBJ2-7; 7 bases map to TRBD1. Per germline, CDR1 MNHNY and CDR2 SVGAGI (reference sequence). The CDR3 sequence is 15 residues long. J lost 2 bases, V lost 4 bases, and 8 bases had no gene match. CDR3 bases: TGTGCCAGCAGTTTTCGGACAGGACCGACCTACGAGCAGTACGTC. Translation gives CASSFRTGPTYEQYV.

V gene TRBV29-1 combines with J gene TRBJ1-4, with unresolved D. CDR1 and CDR2 (germline): SQVTM, ANQGSEA. This CDR3 is 10 amino acids long. V lost 4 bases and J lost 11, with 8 bases in between. CDR3 coding DNA: TGCAGCGTTGGGGGTGAGAAACTGTTTTTT. Translating it yields CSVGGEKLFF.

J is TRBJ2-1 and V is TRBV3-1; D possibly corresponds to TRBD2 (5 bases). This CDR3 contains 12 residues. Germline CDR1 reads LGHDT; CDR2 reads YNNKEL (reference sequence). V gave up 1 base and J gave up 13 bases, with 11 bases separating them. Here the CDR3 DNA reads TGTGCCAGCAGCCAAGTGAGCGGCCTACAGTTCTTC. Its translation: CASSQVSGLQFF.

This clonotype is termed medium-sized (0.01 to 0.1%). The rearrangement joins TRBV5-1 to TRBJ2-3; D is uncertain. V gave up 0 bases and J gave up 4 bases, with 6 bases separating them. The CDR3 contains 13 residues. CDR1 and CDR2 from the germline V gene are SGHRS and YFSETQ. DNA of the CDR3: TGCGCCAGCAGCTTGGGAGGAGCAGATACGCAGTATTTT. Its protein product is CASSLGGADTQYF.

Only a few counts were recorded for this clonotype. The rearrangement joins TRBV18 to TRBJ2-7; no clear D. The germline gives CDR1 KGHSH, CDR2 LQKENI. The CDR3 contains 14 residues. The germline V and J ends were trimmed by 0 bases and 1 base, with 7 bases remaining between them. The CDR3 DNA follows: TGTGCCAGCTCACCACCGGCATCTTCCTACGAGCAGTACTTC. This gives the protein CASSPPASSYEQYF.

This clonotype was recorded many times. The genes are TRBV5-5 and TRBJ1-1; D possibly corresponds to TRBD1 (5 bases). The V gene's germline CDR1 is SGHKS and CDR2 YYEKEE (reference sequence). CDR3 size: 14 residues. Trimming shortened V by 4 bases and J by 3 bases, and 13 bases separated the two germline ends. This CDR3 reads CASSPEGRHTEAFF. The CDR3 nucleotides are TGTGCCAGCAGCCCGGAGGGGAGGCACACTGAAGCTTTCTTT.

The table lists this clonotype with many counts. Here the CDR3 reads CASNRQGYEQYF. The CDR3 bases are TGTGCCAGTAACCGACAGGGCTACGAGCAGTACTTC. The chain combines TRBV19 with TRBJ2-7; 7 bases are shared with TRBD1. The CDR3 is 12 residues long. Per germline, CDR1 LNHDA and CDR2 SQIVND (reference sequence). Trimming cost V 7 bases and J 3 bases; bases outside gene matches: 3.

Ten or more counts support this clonotype. The rearrangement links TRBV25-1 to TRBJ2-5; D gene unclear. The V end was cut by 3 bases, the J end by 1 base, with 9 bases between. The CDR3 runs 14 residues. Germline loops: CDR1 MGHDK, CDR2 SYGVNS. CDR3 DNA sequence: TGTGCCAGCAGTGATATCGGCAGCCAAGAGACCCAGTACTTC. Protein: CASSDIGSQETQYF. Supplemented by reference TRBV25-1 and TRBJ2-5, the full variable domain reads EADIYQTPRYLVIGTGKKITLECSQTMGHDKMYWYQQDPGMELHLIHYSYGVNSTEKGDLSSESTVSRIRTEHFPLTLESARPSHTSQYLCASSDIGSQETQYFGPGTRLLVL.

This sequence joins TRBV7-2 and TRBJ1-1, with D possibly TRBD1 on 5 matching bases. CDR1 is SGHTA, CDR2 FQGNSA, per germline. Trimming cost V 8 bases and J 11 bases, with 21 bases left between them. The CDR3 extends over 13 amino acids. The CDR3 sequence is CASRFPGTATAFF. CDR3 bases: TGTGCCAGCCGATTCCCCGGGACGGCGACGGCTTTCTTT.

The table lists this clonotype with many counts. The V gene is TRBV7-2, the J gene TRBJ1-5; D uncertain. With 0 bases removed from V and 0 bases from J, the gap between germline ends came to 6 bases. Germline V gives CDR1 SGHTA, CDR2 FQGNSA. The CDR3 has 15 amino acids. CDR3 coding DNA: TGTGCCAGCAGCTTAGCTGGGTATAGCAATCAGCCCCAGCATTTT. It translates to CASSLAGYSNQPQHF.

This clonotype came up a few times. Just one base apart from a much larger clone, this may be a read error. The chain uses TRBV6-6 and TRBJ2-7; 7 nucleotides align to TRBD1. Losses at the gene ends were 7 bases for V and 4 bases for J; bases not matched to a gene: 16. The CDR3 covers 16 residues. Germline CDR1 MNHNY, CDR2 SVGAGI (reference sequence). CDR3 sequence reads: CASTTTMTGLGYEQYF. The DNA of the CDR3 is TGTGCCAGCACCACAACCATGACAGGGCTTGGGTACGAGCAGTACTTC.

The chain recombines TRBV29-1 with TRBJ1-2; D not resolved. V shed 0 bases and J shed 0 bases, with 8 bases lying between them. CDR3 size: 14 residues. CDR1 is SQVTM, CDR2 ANQGSEA, per germline. CDR3 residues: CSVEEPSANYGYTF. DNA for the CDR3: TGCAGCGTTGAAGAACCGTCAGCTAACTATGGCTACACCTTC.

In its sample, this clonotype was seen many times. This chain links TRBV6-2 or TRBV6-3 with TRBJ2-7, with D unclear. V lost 7 bases and J 0 bases, leaving 10 bases between the germline ends. Germline lookup yields CDR1 MNHEY and CDR2 SVGEGT. This CDR3 has 13 residues. The CDR3 nucleotides read TGTGCCAGCAAGGGCAGAAGCTCCTACGAGCAGTACGTC. Translation: CASKGRSSYEQYV.

There are many counts of this clonotype. The gene calls are TRBV6-5 and TRBJ1-4; the D is unclear. From germline, CDR1 is MNHEY and CDR2 SVGAGI. The CDR3 is 14 residues long. Trimming cost V 5 bases and J 3 bases, with 10 bases left between them. The CDR3 DNA reads TGTGCCAGCAGTCGAGGATGGGCTAATGAAAAACTGTTTTTT. Encoded protein: CASSRGWANEKLFF.

This clonotype was seen at least ten times. This chain connects TRBV11-2 to TRBJ2-1; perhaps D is TRBD1 or TRBD2 (6 bases each). The ends were cut back, 3 bases at V and 1 base at J, with 13 bases in the middle. CDR1 is SGHAT and CDR2 is FQNNGV in the germline V gene. The CDR3 loop spans 16 amino acids. The CDR3 reads CASSFRGVRSYNEQFF. In nucleotides, the CDR3 is TGTGCCAGCAGCTTTAGGGGGGTCAGGTCCTACAATGAGCAGTTCTTC.

By proportion, this clonotype is medium-sized (0.01 to 0.1%). The chain is built from TRBV20-1 and TRBJ2-3; TRBD2 matches at 9 bases. The CDR3 consists of 15 residues. Germline CDR1 DFQATT, CDR2 SNEGSKA (reference sequence). J gave up 5 bases and V 3 bases, and 9 bases lay outside the gene matches. CDR3 amino acids: CSASPLAGEGDTQYF. In DNA form, the CDR3 reads TGCAGTGCTAGCCCTTTAGCGGGGGAGGGAGATACGCAGTATTTT.

This clonotype occurred many times. The gene calls are TRBV29-1 and TRBJ2-2; 9 bases align to TRBD1. The CDR3 spans 12 residues. V gave up 6 bases and J gave up 5 bases; unmatched junction bases: 1. Germline CDR1 is SQVTM and CDR2 is ANQGSEA. CDR3 coding DNA: TGCAGCGTGGGACAGGGAACCGGGGAGCTGTTTTTT. Translation gives CSVGQGTGELFF.

By share, this clonotype counts as medium-sized. CDR3 region: CASIRGYNQPQHF. The CDR3 nucleotides read TGTGCCAGCATTCGGGGGTACAATCAGCCCCAGCATTTT. This sequence joins TRBV28 and TRBJ1-5; D might be TRBD1 (5 bases). Trimming removed 7 bases from V and 3 bases from J, with 10 bases in between. This CDR3 has 13 amino acids. The V gene's germline CDR1 is MDHEN and CDR2 SYDVKM. The full variable domain, its missing parts supplied by reference TRBV28 and TRBJ1-5, is DVKVTQSSRYLVKRTGEKVFLECVQDMDHENMFWYRQDPGLGLRLIYFSYDVKMKEKGDIPEGYSVSREKKERFSLILESASTNQTSMYLCASIRGYNQPQHFGDGTRLSIL.

This clonotype was picked up many times. The rearrangement uses TRBV19 and TRBJ2-2; 11 bases agree with TRBD2. V trimming: 8 bases; J trimming: 7 bases; junction bases outside the gene matches: 9. CDR3 size: 15 residues. Germline V gene data show CDR1 as LNHDA and CDR2 as SQIVND (reference sequence). The CDR3 bases are TGTGCCAGTTCGGTACTAGCGGGAGCGGGCGGGGAGCTGTTTTTT. This codes for CASSVLAGAGGELFF.

This clonotype was counted ten times or more. The chain has TRBV29-1 and TRBJ2-3; D gene ambiguous. The CDR3 has 12 residues. V lost 5 bases to trimming and J lost 2 bases, with 8 bases between them. The germline V gene encodes CDR1 SQVTM and CDR2 ANQGSEA. CDR3 protein: CSVSPSTDTQYF. The CDR3 DNA reads as TGCAGCGTTTCCCCCTCCACAGATACGCAGTATTTT.

The rearrangement links TRBV11-3 to TRBJ2-1, with TRBD2 identical over 8 bases. The trim removed 3 bases at V and 8 bases at J, leaving 9 bases unmatched. Germline lookup yields CDR1 SGHNT and CDR2 YENEEA. This CDR3 is built from 15 residues. The CDR3 loop reads CASSFSGGNLHEQFF. CDR3 nucleotide sequence: TGTGCCAGCAGCTTCAGCGGGGGAAATCTACATGAGCAGTTCTTC.

The chain couples TRBV5-5 to TRBJ2-3; weak D call: TRBD1 (6 bases). CDR3 length equals 14 residues. V dropped 5 bases and J dropped 2 bases, with 12 bases sitting between them. Looked up from germline, CDR1 is SGHKS and CDR2 is YYEKEE (reference sequence). CDR3 sequence reads: CASRAGDYTDTQYF. CDR3 coding DNA: TGTGCCAGCAGAGCAGGGGATTACACAGATACGCAGTATTTT.

This clonotype is classed as medium-sized. The rearrangement joins TRBV7-2 to TRBJ1-2, with D uncertain. The V end was cut by 5 bases, the J end by 2 bases, with 6 bases between. This CDR3 has 12 amino acids. Germline V gives CDR1 SGHTA, CDR2 FQGNSA. CDR3 in amino acids: CASSEDNYGYTF. In DNA form, the CDR3 reads TGTGCCAGCAGCGAGGACAACTATGGCTACACCTTC. The complete variable domain, with remaining parts taken from reference TRBV7-2 and TRBJ1-2, reads GAGVSQSPSNKVTEKGKDVELRCDPISGHTALYWYRQSLGQGLEFLIYFQGNSAPDKSGLPSDRFSAERTGGSVSTLTIQRTQQEDSAVYLCASSEDNYGYTFGSGTRLTVV.